This TCR beta chain was identified during a study of human T cells and chemical hapten exposure. At the level of the study: Women made up most patients, who had alopecia areata, totalis or universalis. Mainly, slight library volume differences in the pool made TCR yields vary. The study's findings and limits: It should be noted that donors had alopecia, so their immune response may differ from healthy people's.

TCRdb independently ran MiXCR on the RACE reads; one entry per CDR3 protein. The repertoire has a few hundred thousand distinct CDR3 sequences, roughly 4.8% of them found once; the top ten carry under 3%. Time point described: patch test 1, 2 weeks after DPC sensitization. This sample's treatment: therapeutic diphenylcyclopropenone sensitization with weekly scalp DPC. This clonotype was detected ten times or more. No antigen is known for it. Germline V gives CDR1 LGHNT, CDR2 FRNRAP. The CDR3 loop spans 13 amino acids. V lost 0 bases and J 5 bases, leaving 7 bases between the germline ends. The chain carries TRBV12-5 and TRBJ1-1; D remains ambiguous. Here the sequenced sample was whole blood, taken in connection with sensitization to the hapten diphenylcyclopropenone (DPC). This TCR came from a woman in her 50s with alopecia areata. Some clones in this sample may be carry-over from other donors' samples. This chain's CDR3 is CASGLVGGTEAFF. As DNA, the CDR3 is TGTGCTAGTGGTTTGGTAGGAGGTACTGAAGCTTTCTTT.